Here is one T cell receptor (beta chain) with its context. Its matching antigen is unknown. The repertoire was sequenced with immunoSEQ multiplex PCR; TCRdb's copy has only in-frame clones and lacks some. The table shows roughly 120,000 clones, with around nine tenths occurring only once. The data belong to a study of T cell responses to AZD1222 COVID-19 vaccine. Study conclusions and caveats: Spike-specific TCR breadth and depth rose after two AZD1222 doses. Unmutated variant regions reportedly attract nearly half of all spike-specific TCRs. Among the donors, most were white British and more were female, and clonal diversity was possibly underestimated.

Trimming stripped 4 bases from V and 2 bases from J, with 10 bases between. Germline V CDR1 and CDR2: KGHDR, SFDVKD. The CDR3 loop spans 15 amino acids. This sample comprised peripheral blood, obtained on day 0 of AZD1222 vaccination. The sequence was collected from an adult in good health. This sequence joins TRBV24-1 and TRBJ2-2; tentative D call: TRBD1 (6 bases). In DNA form, the CDR3 reads TGTGCCACCAGTGACGGGACATACAACACCGGGGAGCTGTTTTTT. This sequence encodes CATSDGTYNTGELFF.